The entry below describes one TCR beta chain. Its cognate antigen is unknown. Some clones are missing from TCRdb's copy, which holds only in-frame ones; the method was immunoSEQ multiplex PCR. The sample lists about 76,000 clones, under 95% occurring once. This entry is derived from a study of T cell responses to AZD1222 COVID-19 vaccine. There are 13 residues in the CDR3. V was cut by 7 bases and J by 9 bases, with 16 bases left in between. Findings of the study overall: Baseline seropositivity occurred in only 5 to 7 AZD1222 recipients.

This TCR was recovered from an adult in good health. Sequencing was performed on peripheral blood, taken on day 0 of AZD1222 vaccination. The chain recombines TRBV12-3 or TRBV12-4 with TRBJ2-1; D possibly corresponds to TRBD2 (5 bases). For the CDR3, the DNA is TGTGCCAGCACTAAGGGTGGTCGGGGTGAGCAGTTCTTC. Translating it yields CASTKGGRGEQFF.